This T cell receptor (beta chain) was sequenced for a study of T cell responses to AZD1222 COVID-19 vaccine. A remark on this clone: Its cognate antigen is unknown.

After removal of 3 bases from V and 2 bases from J, the junction contained 5 bases not matched to a gene. Per germline, CDR1 SGHAT and CDR2 FQDESV (reference sequence). The CDR3 length is 16 residues. Study results and caveats: The study identified only five or six AZD1222 recipients as seropositive at baseline.

Data came from immunoSEQ multiplex PCR; TCRdb stores just in-frame clones and leaves some out. The sample gives some 140,000 clones, more than 90% of which show up once; approximately 1.8% is in the top ten. The receptor was derived from an adult in good health. The sequenced sample was peripheral blood, obtained on day 0 of AZD1222 vaccination. J is TRBJ2-3 and V is TRBV11-1, with 10 bases identical to TRBD1. As DNA, the CDR3 is TGTGCCAGCAGCTTTTCCGACAGGGGGCACACAGATACGCAGTATTTT. Its protein product is CASSFSDRGHTDTQYF.